The following is a T cell receptor (beta chain) sequence with its context. Antigen specificity is unknown. The data were obtained in a study of CD8+CD57+ T cells in acquired aplastic anemia. On the study more broadly: The average for DNA from sorted CD4+ and CD8+ cells was roughly 3 ug. Healthy donor CD4+ samples were sequenced to a depth that averaged around 9.8 million reads. Study results and limitations: Patients showed no significant difference from controls in CD8+ Simpson's diversity. Patients and controls had in common twenty-nine CD8+ CDR3 sequences.

Both TCR beta VDJ combination and CDR3 sequence profiling were carried out. Genomic DNA was the template for this profiling. Using its own MiXCR run on the reads, TCRdb lists one record per CDR3 protein. The sample lists roughly 130,000 distinct CDR3 sequences; 48% were seen once. Trimming took off 1 base at V and 0 bases at J, with 17 bases between the two ends. This CDR3 comprises 18 residues. Germline values: CDR1 MGHRA, CDR2 YSYEKL. The sequenced sample was sorted CD4+, CD8+, or CD8+CD57+ T cells (not recorded which) from PBMCs. The chain couples TRBV4-1 to TRBJ2-3, with a weak D call TRBD1 (6 bases). The clonotype originates from a human donor in good health, serving as a control. The CDR3 region has the DNA TGCGCCAGCAGCCAAGGCCGAGCTTCAGGGGTTAGCACAGATACGCAGTATTTT. Its translation: CASSQGRASGVSTDTQYF.